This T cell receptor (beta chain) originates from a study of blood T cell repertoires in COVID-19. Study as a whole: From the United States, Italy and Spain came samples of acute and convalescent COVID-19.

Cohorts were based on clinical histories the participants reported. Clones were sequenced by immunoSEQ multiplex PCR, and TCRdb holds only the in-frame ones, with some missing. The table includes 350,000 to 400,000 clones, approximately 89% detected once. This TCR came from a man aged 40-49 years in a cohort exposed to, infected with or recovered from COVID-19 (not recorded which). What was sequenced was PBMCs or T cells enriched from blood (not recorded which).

The CDR3 region has the DNA TGTGCCAGCAGCCAAGGGCCGTGGGCCAGAAACACCATATATTTT. Its translation: CASSQGPWARNTIYF. The rearrangement links TRBV3-1 (or the pseudogene TRBV3-2) to TRBJ1-3; D uncertain. Germline CDR1 reads LGHDT; CDR2 reads YNNKEL (reference sequence). The V and J ends lost 1 base and 5 bases respectively, with 12 bases between them. There are 15 residues in the CDR3.